This is a list of T cell receptor beta chains from one sample in a study of blood T cell repertoires in COVID-19. The protocol was immunoSEQ multiplex PCR, while the TCRdb copy is restricted to in-frame clones and leaves out a portion. The sample has 150,000 to 180,000 clones, about three quarters seen once. Source material: peripheral blood. These receptors came from an elderly man with acute or convalescent COVID-19. CDR3s leave out the opening cysteine and the closing phenylalanine or tryptophan.

V gene	J gene	CDR3 protein
TRBV5-1	TRBJ1-1	ASSLAGAGTEAF
TRBV25-1	TRBJ1-4	ASSESRSGTKLGKLF
TRBV27	TRBJ2-5	ASSLSSGGALETQY
TRBV20-1	TRBJ1-2	SASEFSDYGYT
TRBV7-8	TRBJ2-3	ASSLETNPITDTQY
TRBV6-1	TRBJ1-2	ASSGTTGSANYGYT
TRBV27	TRBJ2-2	ASNISGGGRGELF
TRBV3-1/TRBV3-2	TRBJ2-7	ASSPTGTVSYEQY
TRBV6-6	TRBJ1-2	ASSYAGQARGYT
TRBV7-6	TRBJ1-6	ASSPQGQFNSPLH
TRBV2	TRBJ2-1	ASSPRTGGGNEQF